The sequence of this T cell receptor (beta chain) was determined in a study of T cell responses to AZD1222 COVID-19 vaccine. Study results and caveats: Dominant at 160-218 and 743-854, vaccine-associated CD4 TCRs also spanned spike. Unmutated regions of variants are reportedly targeted by nearly half of spike-specific TCRs.

The method was immunoSEQ multiplex PCR; TCRdb's version includes in-frame clones alone and lacks a portion of them. The repertoire consists of about 92,000 clones, with over 75% occurring once and the leading ten covering roughly a tenth. To note about this clone: As yet, its antigen is unknown.

The CDR3 runs to 13 residues. Germline V gene data show CDR1 as SGHNT and CDR2 as YYREEE (reference sequence). Trimming cost V 0 bases and J 3 bases, with 6 bases left between them. Sequences were derived from peripheral blood, sampled on day 0 of AZD1222 vaccination. This clonotype originated in an adult in good health. The chain recombines TRBV5-4 with TRBJ1-1; D remains unclear. In DNA form, the CDR3 reads TGTGCCAGCAGCTTGGTGCCGGACACTGAAGCTTTCTTT. Encoded protein: CASSLVPDTEAFF.